Here is one T cell receptor beta chain with its context. What it binds is unknown. These data are taken from a study of cytomegalovirus exposure and HLA in healthy donors. Study overall: Earlier sequencing of 150 million to 200 million T cells yielded approximately 100 million unique TCR beta sequences.

Regarding the study as a whole: Testing in vitro showed three CMV-associated chains specific for CMV antigens. High sensitivity and specificity were reportedly achieved when the classifier diagnosed cytomegalovirus status. Most TCR sequences showed up rarely, but some public TCRs showed up in many donors.

The PCR contained 60 Vbeta and 13 Jbeta primers. Data came from immunoSEQ multiplex PCR; TCRdb stores just in-frame clones and leaves some out. The sample gives some 130,000 clones, over 60% of which show up once; 1% is in the top ten. The CDR3 is 16 amino acids. J was trimmed by 4 bases and V by 2 bases; bases with no gene match: 4. Germline V gene sequence: CDR1 MNHNS, CDR2 SASEGT. The chain joins TRBV6-1 to TRBJ2-7; the match to TRBD2 covers 14 bases. The sequenced sample was PBMCs. The receptor comes from a human donor in good health. The CDR3 DNA reads as TGTGCCAGCAGTGAACCGGGACTAGCGGGGGAGTACGAGCAGTACTTC. Translating gives CASSEPGLAGEYEQYF.